A single sample gave rise to the 12 T cell receptor beta chains below, sequenced in a study of beta chain features in type 1 diabetes. Sequenced material consisted of expressed TCRB transcripts (all of the isolated RNA was reverse transcribed). TCRdb's table, derived via immunoSEQ multiplex PCR, lists solely in-frame clones and lacks some. The data contain some 370,000 clones, 9.6% of them singletons. The antigens of these receptors remain unknown. Study-wide results and caveats: Type 1 diabetes patients had moderately but significantly shorter TCRB CDR3s in all four CD4+ subsets.

The sequencing input was central memory CD4+ T cells from blood. These receptors all stem from a man aged 25-40 years with type 1 diabetes.

This rearrangement joins TRBV6-5 to TRBJ2-5; D possibly uses TRBD1 or TRBD2 (7 bases each). Trimming stripped 5 bases from V and 4 bases from J, with 14 bases between. This CDR3 is built from 14 residues. Germline V gene data show CDR1 as MNHEY and CDR2 as SVGAGI. The CDR3 here is CASSVQGRGETQYF. Written as DNA, the CDR3 is TGTGCCAGCAGTGTACAGGGGAGGGGAGAGACCCAGTACTTC.

This clone was detected a few times. V gene TRBV4-2 combines with J gene TRBJ2-7; D is unclear. Germline CDR1 reads LGHNA; CDR2 reads YNFKEQ. Trimming pared 4 bases from V and 10 bases from J, leaving 14 bases between. CDR3 length: 12 residues. CDR3 DNA: TGTGCCAGCAGCCCCGGACCCGGGCTCCAGTACTTC. It encodes CASSPGPGLQYF.

The chain is built from TRBV28 and TRBJ1-2; TRBD1 is a possible D gene (6 bases). The CDR3 covers 14 residues. Germline V gene sequence: CDR1 MDHEN, CDR2 SYDVKM. V gave up 6 bases and J gave up 1 base, with 12 bases separating them. The CDR3 nucleotides are TGTGCCAGCAGATCAGGGACACTTAACTATGGCTACACCTTC. Translating gives CASRSGTLNYGYTF.

This clone was observed many times. This chain connects TRBV7-2 to TRBJ2-2, with D possibly TRBD2 on 6 matching bases. Deletions cut 4 bases from V and 10 bases from J, with 13 bases between. The CDR3 consists of 13 residues. Germline CDR1 is SGHTA and CDR2 is FQGNSA. CDR3 DNA sequence: TGTGCCAGCAGCTCACGACTAGACCTGGAGCTGTTTTTT. Residues: CASSSRLDLELFF.

This clone showed up many times. One end of the junction is discordant with germline, which a read error may explain. Here the CDR3 DNA reads TGCGCCAGCAGTCAATCCCGTATGTTAGGCGGTCAACACCCACATTTT. This encodes CASSQSRMLGGQHPHF. The genes are TRBV23-1 and TRBJ2-3, with unresolved D. TRBV23-1 is identified as an open reading frame with a role that is uncertain. The CDR3 runs to 16 residues.

This clone has a handful of counts. The rearrangement uses TRBV18 and TRBJ1-2; D may be TRBD1 (6 bases). There are 14 residues in the CDR3. V lost 3 bases and J lost 4, with 12 bases in between. From germline, CDR1 is KGHSH and CDR2 LQKENI. The CDR3 sequence is CASSPGAGLYGYTF. In DNA form, the CDR3 reads TGTGCCAGCTCACCGGGGGCCGGGCTCTATGGCTACACCTTC. Complete variable domain (other parts from reference TRBV18 and TRBJ1-2): NAGVMQNPRHLVRRRGQEARLRCSPMKGHSHVYWYRQLPEEGLKFMVYLQKENIIDESGMPKERFSAEFPKEGPSILRIQQVVRGDSAAYFCASSPGAGLYGYTFGSGTRLTVV.

The rearrangement uses TRBV19 and TRBJ1-5; 9 bases align to TRBD1. Germline V gene sequence: CDR1 LNHDA, CDR2 SQIVND (reference sequence). Losses at the gene ends were 2 bases for V and 7 bases for J; bases not matched to a gene: 9. There are 16 residues in the CDR3. CDR3 in amino acids: CASSIWGQGLGQPQHF. CDR3 bases: TGTGCCAGTAGTATATGGGGACAGGGATTGGGACAGCCCCAGCATTTT.

This clone was detected many times. Within the sample, other DNA sequences also encode this same CDR3. This sequence joins TRBV7-2 and TRBJ1-5; D remains ambiguous. The CDR3 totals 13 residues. Trimming took off 2 bases at V and 5 bases at J, with 7 bases between the two ends. Germline-derived CDR1 and CDR2 are SGHTA and FQGNSA. Here the CDR3 reads CASSLWRDQPQHF. The CDR3 DNA reads TGTGCCAGCAGCTTATGGAGGGATCAGCCCCAGCATTTT.

This clone was picked up a small number of times. The CDR3 is CASSTWNGQGNYGYTF. In DNA form, the CDR3 reads TGCGCCAGCAGCACATGGAATGGACAGGGTAACTATGGCTACACCTTC. V gene TRBV5-1 combines with J gene TRBJ1-2, with 8 nucleotides matching TRBD1. Losses at the gene ends were 4 bases for V and 1 base for J; bases not matched to a gene: 9. Germline loops: CDR1 SGHRS, CDR2 YFSETQ. This CDR3 has 16 residues.

The gene calls are TRBV6-1 and TRBJ1-2, with unresolved D. This CDR3 contains 13 residues. V was trimmed by 6 bases and J by 3 bases, leaving 11 bases between them. Germline-derived CDR1 and CDR2 are MNHNS and SASEGT. The CDR3 nucleotides read TGTGCCAGCAGCGTTGACGGCTACTATGGCTACACCTTC. This translates into CASSVDGYYGYTF.

The V and J genes are TRBV15 and TRBJ1-5; D is perhaps TRBD1 (5 bases). Germline V CDR1 and CDR2: LNHNV, YYDKDF (reference sequence). The ends were cut back, 1 base at V and 6 bases at J, with 16 bases in the middle. The CDR3 is 16 residues long. In nucleotides, the CDR3 is TGTGCCACCAGCAGAGCCGGGGGGGATCCTGCTCAGCCCCAGCATTTT. The encoded protein is CATSRAGGDPAQPQHF.

Only a few counts were recorded for this clone. Here the CDR3 reads CASSLGLGAMEEKLFF. CDR3 nucleotide sequence: TGTGCCAGCAGCTTGGGGTTGGGGGCCATGGAAGAAAAACTGTTTTTT. V is TRBV7-9 and J is TRBJ1-4, with D possibly being TRBD1 (6 bases). The CDR3 has 16 residues. CDR1 SEHNR and CDR2 FQNEAQ come from the germline V gene (reference sequence). Trimming took off 3 bases at V and 8 bases at J, with 19 bases between the two ends. Full variable domain (outside the CDR3, taken from reference TRBV7-9 and TRBJ1-4): DTGVSQNPRHKITKRGQNVTFRCDPISEHNRLYWYRQTLGQGPEFLTYFQNEAQLEKSRLLSDRFSAERPKGSFSTLEIQRTEQGDSAMYLCASSLGLGAMEEKLFFGSGTQLSVL.